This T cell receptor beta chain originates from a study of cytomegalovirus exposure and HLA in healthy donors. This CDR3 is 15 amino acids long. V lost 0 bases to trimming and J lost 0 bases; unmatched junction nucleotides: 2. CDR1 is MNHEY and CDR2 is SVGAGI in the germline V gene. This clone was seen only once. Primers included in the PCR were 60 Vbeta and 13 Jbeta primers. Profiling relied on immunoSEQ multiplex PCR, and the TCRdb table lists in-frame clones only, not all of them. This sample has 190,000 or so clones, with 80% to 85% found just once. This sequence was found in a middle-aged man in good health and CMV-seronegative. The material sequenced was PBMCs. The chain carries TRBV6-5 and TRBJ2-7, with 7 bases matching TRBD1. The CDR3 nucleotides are TGTGCCAGCAGTTACTCGGGGGACAGCTCCTACGAGCAGTACTTC. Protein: CASSYSGDSSYEQYF.